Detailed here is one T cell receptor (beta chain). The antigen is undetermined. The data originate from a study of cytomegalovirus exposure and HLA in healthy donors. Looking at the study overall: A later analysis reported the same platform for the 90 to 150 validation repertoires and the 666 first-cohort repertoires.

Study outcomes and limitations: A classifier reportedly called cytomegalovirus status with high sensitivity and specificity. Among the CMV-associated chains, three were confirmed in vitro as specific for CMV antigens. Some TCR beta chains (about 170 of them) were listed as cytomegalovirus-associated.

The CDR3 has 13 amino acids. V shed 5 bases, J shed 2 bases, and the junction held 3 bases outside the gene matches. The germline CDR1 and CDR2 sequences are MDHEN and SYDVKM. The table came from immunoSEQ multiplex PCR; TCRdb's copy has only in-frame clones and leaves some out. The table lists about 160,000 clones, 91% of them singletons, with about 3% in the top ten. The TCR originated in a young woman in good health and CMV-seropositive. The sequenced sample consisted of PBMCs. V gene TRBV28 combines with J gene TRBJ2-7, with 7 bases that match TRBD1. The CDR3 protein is CASSPTGTYEQYF. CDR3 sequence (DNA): TGTGCCAGCAGTCCGACAGGGACCTACGAGCAGTACTTC.